This paragraph reports one T cell receptor (beta chain). Its cognate antigen has yet to be identified. No clone much larger than this one lies a single base away; base qualities are absent. Between the V and J ends, shortened by 4 bases and 0 bases respectively, the junction contains 8 bases. The germline V gene encodes CDR1 MDHEN and CDR2 SYDVKM. The CDR3 holds 14 amino acids from the cysteine to the phenylalanine. Here the CDR3 DNA is all that survives: 42 bases in frame from base 1. The entry originates in a study of blood T cell repertoires in COVID-19 (dated by TCRdb to about 2020). As for the study more broadly: Samples covering the acute and convalescent phases of COVID-19 were provided by collaborators in the United States, Italy and Spain. The prospective study material was composed of cDNA or gDNA derived from T cells, B-cell-depleted T cells, or PBMCs. The repertoires were released in a freely available public database intended as a resource for research on the immune response to SARS-CoV-2. The samples were drawn from the first 160 participants of the ongoing ImmuneRACE study and from 1,200 or so subjects provided by 6 global collaborators. The sample metadata nearly always contained a de-identified subject ID, COVID-19 status, age in years and sex. Where available, HLA class I and class II types were taken from metadata supplied by the sample provider and were not determined by assay-based typing. The dataset comprised deeply sampled blood TCRbeta repertoires from subjects exposed to, actively infected with, or recovered from COVID-19. Results and caveats for the whole study, not just this receptor: The quantity of clinical and demographic metadata differed by source and by participant and was supplied without curation.

TCRbeta CDR3 regions were amplified from genomic DNA using the immunoSEQ Assay, a bias-controlled multiplex PCR. In the authors' own workflow: The number of nucleated cells in each sample was estimated by amplification of reference gene primers within the assay. Sequence reads were collapsed and filtered to measure the absolute abundance of every unique TCRbeta CDR3 rearrangement. Productive Simpson clonality was computed per sample as the square root of Simpson's diversity index over productive rearrangements. Entries here come from immuneACCESS through TCRdb and include only in-frame sequences with V and J called. Some clones fail to appear in such tables; in the studies checked, an unresolved V gene covers under half of the shortfall, and the cause of the remainder is unknown. The V and J calls and clone size are taken from that table; D and trimming were inferred from the DNA. The sample yields fewer than 200,000 clones; around four fifths were counted once. 7.5% to 8% of the sample is taken by the ten largest.

A second Seattle source provided samples from volunteer blood donors who had recovered from COVID-19. Each collaborating institution followed its own protocols to collect whole blood in K2EDTA tubes. For TCRbeta analysis, collaborators shipped samples in one of three forms: frozen whole blood, isolated PBMCs, or DNA extracted from either of those sample types. This clonotype was obtained from a man in his forties or fifties who had recovered from COVID-19. The sample taken for sequencing was peripheral blood. This chain joins TRBV28 to TRBJ2-3; TRBD1 is a possible D gene, resting on 5 matching bases. The nucleotide sequence reads as follows: TGTGCCAGCAGTTCCCAGGGTAGCACAGATACGCAGTATTTT. Its protein product is CASSSQGSTDTQYF. Outside the CDR3, residues come from the reference TRBV28 and TRBJ2-3 proteins, so the full variable domain is: DVKVTQSSRYLVKRTGEKVFLECVQDMDHENMFWYRQDPGLGLRLIYFSYDVKMKEKGDIPEGYSVSREKKERFSLILESASTNQTSMYLCASSSQGSTDTQYFGPGTRLTVL.